Listed below are T cell receptor beta chains from one sample, sequenced in a study of T-cell reconstitution after alpha-beta-depleted transplantation in children. TCRdb re-called the PCR reads with MiXCR, one entry per CDR3 protein. This table holds 200,000 to 250,000 distinct CDR3 sequences, roughly 8.3% found once. The sequences come from PBMCs, mostly from graft donor cells, collected 360 days after TCRalphabeta/CD19-depleted stem cell transplant. The receptors were gathered from a male patient between 2 and 15 years old who had a stem cell transplant for acute myeloid leukemia, so the T cells may come from the graft donor. The CDR3 runs from the conserved cysteine through the conserved F or W. The D gene is left open where the match is weak. Some rows mark clone size as missing; the rest say once, few, many or name a class of expanded clone.

>TRBV7-2|NA|few|TRBJ2-3
TGTGCCAGCAGCCCCCGACTGGTTCGAGATACGCAGTATTTT
CASSPRLVRDTQYF
>TRBV2|TRBD2|NA|TRBJ2-7
TGTGCCAGCAGTGACCCTAGCGGGAGTCCTCCCTACGAGCAGTACTTC
CASSDPSGSPPYEQYF
>TRBV27|NA|many|TRBJ1-2
TGTGCCAGCAGCCTGACAGCCGACTATGGCTACACCTTC
CASSLTADYGYTF
>TRBV9|NA|many|TRBJ2-1
TGTGCCAGCAGCGTAGGGGGGGATGAGCAGTTCTTC
CASSVGGDEQFF
>TRBV3-1|NA|many|TRBJ2-1
TGTGCCAGCAGCCAAAGAACGGGACCTTTCGTGAGGAATGAGCAGTTCTTC
CASSQRTGPFVRNEQFF
>TRBV11-1|TRBD2|NA|TRBJ2-1
TGTGCCAGCAGCTTATCACTGTCCCTAGCGGGAGACTCCTACAATGAGCAGTTCTTC
CASSLSLSLAGDSYNEQFF
>TRBV7-2|NA|NA|TRBJ2-7
TGTGCCAGCAGCTTCCGATTGTCCCTTAACGAGCAGTACTTC
CASSFRLSLNEQYF
>TRBV5-1|NA|many|TRBJ2-3
TGCGCCAGCAGCTTGGAAGGGCGGGGATCCACAGATACGCAGTATTTT
CASSLEGRGSTDTQYF
>TRBV5-1|NA|NA|TRBJ2-3
TGCGCCAGCAGCCCCTACCTAGCGTTAAGCACAGATACGCAGTATTTT
CASSPYLALSTDTQYF
>TRBV6-5|NA|few|TRBJ2-1
TGTGCCAGCAGTTACGGCGGGAAAGCCTACAATGAGCAGTTCTTC
CASSYGGKAYNEQFF
>TRBV7-9|TRBD1|few|TRBJ2-4
TGTGCCAGCAGCTTAGACCCGGGACAGGGGGACATTCAGTACTTC
CASSLDPGQGDIQYF
>TRBV5-1|TRBD1|many|TRBJ1-1
TGCGCCAGCAGCCGGGGACAGATCATGAACACTGAAGCTTTCTTT
CASSRGQIMNTEAFF
>TRBV10-2|NA|many|TRBJ2-1
TGCGCCAGCGGGGATTCCTACAATGAGCAGTTCTTC
CASGDSYNEQFF
>TRBV7-3|TRBD2|NA|TRBJ2-1
TGTGCCAGCAGCGAAGCGGGGGGTCGGGATGAGCAGTTCTTC
CASSEAGGRDEQFF
>TRBV5-1|NA|many|TRBJ2-6
TGCGCCAGCAGCTTGGCCAAAGGGGCCTGGGCCAACGTCCTGACTTTC
CASSLAKGAWANVLTF
>TRBV28|NA|many|TRBJ2-3
TGTGCCAGCTTGAGATCTTTTAGCACAGATACGCAGTATTTT
CASLRSFSTDTQYF
>TRBV20-1|TRBD1|many|TRBJ2-2
TGCAGTGCTAGGCGACAGGGGGGCAACACCGGGGAGCTGTTTTTT
CSARRQGGNTGELFF
>TRBV7-3|TRBD2|few|TRBJ2-1
TGTGCCAGCAGCTCGGCAGGCGGGAGGAGAAATGAGCAGTTCTTC
CASSSAGGRRNEQFF
>TRBV4-2|NA|many|TRBJ1-2
TGTGCCAGCAGCCAAGATTTAGGGGGGAAAGGCCATGGCTACACCTTC
CASSQDLGGKGHGYTF
>TRBV12-3/TRBV12-4|NA|few|TRBJ2-2
TGTGCCAGCACTTTTCGGCCCCTAAGTCCCACCGGGGAGCTGTTTTTT
CASTFRPLSPTGELFF
>TRBV14|TRBD2|NA|TRBJ2-1
TGTGCCAGCAGCCAATACACTAGCGGGAGGGCCAATGAGCAGTTCTTC
CASSQYTSGRANEQFF
>TRBV20-1|NA|many|TRBJ1-4
TGCAGTGCTAGAGGGGGTGAAAAACTGTTTTTT
CSARGGEKLFF
>TRBV5-1|TRBD1|many|TRBJ1-2
TGCGCCAGCAGCTCTGGGGACAGGGTCGCTAACTATGGCTACACCTTC
CASSSGDRVANYGYTF
>TRBV6-1|TRBD2|many|TRBJ2-1
TGTGCCAGCAGGTCCCTGGGACTAGCGGGTGACAATGAGCAGTTCTTC
CASRSLGLAGDNEQFF
>TRBV6-2/TRBV6-3|NA|NA|TRBJ2-1
TGTGCCAGCAGTCCTCTCCCCCCGCGAGCGGAATTCTACAATGAGCAGTTCTTC
CASSPLPPRAEFYNEQFF
>TRBV6-6|NA|NA|TRBJ1-2
TGTGCCAGCAGTGACGAAGGATATGGCTTCACCTTC
CASSDEGYGFTF
>TRBV12-3/TRBV12-4|NA|many|TRBJ2-1
TGTGCCAGCAGTAAGGGTGTCTCCTACAATGAGCAGTTCTTC
CASSKGVSYNEQFF
>TRBV7-9|NA|NA|TRBJ1-5
TGTGCCAGCAGCTTAGAGGGGACGCAGCCCCAGCATTTT
CASSLEGTQPQHF
>TRBV5-1|NA|NA|TRBJ2-5
TGCGCCAGCAGCTCCTTCGCTCCGGAGACCCAGTACTTC
CASSSFAPETQYF
>TRBV12-3/TRBV12-4|NA|few|TRBJ1-6
TGTGCCAGCAGTTTAGCCCTTGACAGCCATAATTCACCCCTCCACTTT
CASSLALDSHNSPLHF
>TRBV29-1|TRBD2|NA|TRBJ2-1
TGCAGCGTTGATCGACTAGCGGGGGGGAACAATGAGCAGTTCTTC
CSVDRLAGGNNEQFF